The 14 T cell receptor beta chains presented below share a single source sample, sequenced in a study of blood T cell repertoires in COVID-19. Generated by immunoSEQ multiplex PCR, the TCRdb table keeps only in-frame clones and is missing some. The sample contains under 250,000 clones, approximately 85% of which appear only once. Source material: PBMCs or T cells enriched from blood (not recorded which). These receptors were taken from a woman aged 45 to 65 with acute COVID-19.

The V call is TRBV5-1, the J call TRBJ1-1; a weak D match, TRBD1 (6 bases). The ends were cut back, 4 bases at V and 5 bases at J, with 18 bases in the middle. The CDR3 loop spans 15 amino acids. Germline CDR1 reads SGHRS; CDR2 reads YFSETQ. The CDR3 sequence is CASSPEWGQKTEAFF. The CDR3 DNA reads as TGCGCCAGCAGCCCCGAGTGGGGGCAGAAAACTGAAGCTTTCTTT.

This clone was seen just once. V is TRBV9 and J is TRBJ2-3; TRBD2 matches 8 bases. Germline assignment: CDR1 SGDLS and CDR2 YYNGEE. V gave up 1 base and J gave up 5 bases; unmatched junction bases: 6. The CDR3 has 15 amino acids. This CDR3 is CASSVSPRGEDTQYF. The CDR3 bases are TGTGCCAGCAGCGTATCCCCGCGGGGGGAAGATACGCAGTATTTT.

The V and J genes are TRBV30 and TRBJ1-2; TRBD1 is a possible D gene (5 bases). CDR3 length equals 15 residues. CDR1 is GTSNPN, CDR2 SVGIG, per germline (reference sequence). With 0 bases removed from V and 4 bases from J, the gap between germline ends came to 15 bases. In nucleotides, the CDR3 is TGTGCCTGGAGTGTACCCGGGGGACGGGGCTATGGCTACACCTTC. Translating it yields CAWSVPGGRGYGYTF.

CDR3 amino acids: CASSYGQGFPEAFF. CDR3 DNA sequence: TGCGCCAGCAGCTACGGACAGGGTTTCCCTGAAGCTTTCTTT. The chain links TRBV5-1 to TRBJ1-1, with 8 bases identical to TRBD1. CDR3 size: 14 residues. J lost 6 bases, V lost 3 bases, and 7 bases had no gene match. Germline CDR1 and CDR2: SGHRS and YFSETQ.

The chain employs TRBV3-1 (or the pseudogene TRBV3-2) and TRBJ1-6, with 10 bases that match TRBD1. The CDR3 covers 15 residues. Per germline, CDR1 LGHDT and CDR2 YNNKEL (reference sequence). With 4 bases clipped from V and 11 bases from J, the junction kept 8 bases outside the gene matches. The chain's CDR3 is CASSPRGQGYTPLHF. The DNA of the CDR3 is TGTGCCAGCAGCCCCCGGGGACAGGGGTATACACCCCTCCACTTT.

The chain couples TRBV5-1 to TRBJ1-5, with D maybe TRBD1 (6 bases). The V and J ends lost 4 bases and 4 bases respectively, with 15 bases between them. This CDR3 is 15 amino acids long. The germline gives CDR1 SGHRS, CDR2 YFSETQ. For the CDR3, the DNA is TGCGCCAGCAGCCCAGGACAGACGCCTAATCAGCCCCAGCATTTT. Amino acid sequence: CASSPGQTPNQPQHF. The complete variable domain, with remaining parts taken from reference TRBV5-1 and TRBJ1-5, reads KAGVTQTPRYLIKTRGQQVTLSCSPISGHRSVSWYQQTPGQGLQFLFEYFSETQRNKGNFPGRFSGRQFSNSRSEMNVSTLELGDSALYLCASSPGQTPNQPQHFGDGTRLSIL.

Here the CDR3 DNA reads TGTGCCAGCAGCCCTAATGTAGGGGACCAAGAGACCCAGTACTTC. It encodes CASSPNVGDQETQYF. The chain employs TRBV3-1 (or the pseudogene TRBV3-2) and TRBJ2-5, with D possibly matching TRBD1 (5 bases). V lost 4 bases and J lost 0, with 12 bases in between. Germline assignment: CDR1 LGHDT and CDR2 YNNKEL (reference sequence). The CDR3 consists of 15 residues.

The chain has TRBV25-1 and TRBJ1-5; TRBD1 might be the D (5 bases). Trimming shortened V by 3 bases and J by 1 base, and 10 bases separated the two germline ends. This CDR3 spans 15 amino acids. Germline-derived CDR1 and CDR2 are MGHDK and SYGVNS. The CDR3 DNA follows: TGTGCCAGCAGTGACAGTCGGGGGAGCAATCAGCCCCAGCATTTT. Protein: CASSDSRGSNQPQHF. Based on the CDR3 plus reference TRBV25-1 and TRBJ1-5, the full variable domain is EADIYQTPRYLVIGTGKKITLECSQTMGHDKMYWYQQDPGMELHLIHYSYGVNSTEKGDLSSESTVSRIRTEHFPLTLESARPSHTSQYLCASSDSRGSNQPQHFGDGTRLSIL.

V and J are TRBV9 and TRBJ2-2, with D perhaps matching TRBD1 (5 bases). The CDR3 length is 14 residues. Germline V gives CDR1 SGDLS, CDR2 YYNGEE. Trimming removed 6 bases at V and 4 bases at J, with 13 bases between. The CDR3 DNA follows: TGTGCCAGCAACGGACATTTGAGCACCGGGGAGCTGTTTTTT. Translated, it gives CASNGHLSTGELFF.

The J gene is TRBJ1-4, the V gene TRBV4-1, with TRBD1 matching 8 bases. The CDR3 has 14 residues. CDR1 is MGHRA, CDR2 YSYEKL, per germline. With 8 bases clipped from V and 7 bases from J, the junction kept 9 bases outside the gene matches. CDR3 loop: CASRPGGSSEKLFF. CDR3 DNA: TGCGCCAGCCGCCCAGGGGGCAGTAGTGAAAAACTGTTTTTT.

CDR3 coding DNA: TGTGCCAGCTCACCACCGCAGGGGGCGTCTAACTATGGCTACACCTTC. It is translated as CASSPPQGASNYGYTF. V usage is TRBV18 and J usage is TRBJ1-2, with 8 bases matching TRBD1. Germline loops: CDR1 KGHSH, CDR2 LQKENI. Germline trimming cut 0 bases from V and 0 bases from J; bases unmatched to any gene: 3. The CDR3 contains 16 residues.

The chain recombines TRBV6-5 with TRBJ2-7, with 8 bases fitting TRBD1. With 5 bases clipped from V and 7 bases from J, the junction kept 7 bases outside the gene matches. The CDR3 has 13 residues. Germline values: CDR1 MNHEY, CDR2 SVGAGI. CDR3 bases: TGTGCCAGCAGTAGACAGGGGATCGGGGAGCAGTACTTC. As protein: CASSRQGIGEQYF.

This clone was counted between two and nine times. This chain uses TRBV30 with TRBJ1-5, with D tentatively TRBD1 (6 bases). The CDR3 sequence is 13 residues long. V was trimmed by 4 bases and J by 7 bases, leaving 14 bases between them. Germline V gene sequence: CDR1 GTSNPN, CDR2 SVGIG (reference sequence). The CDR3 coding sequence is TGTGCCTGGATCAACAGGGTTGAACAGCCCCAGCATTTT. It yields the protein CAWINRVEQPQHF.

V gene TRBV2 combines with J gene TRBJ1-5; 7 bases are shared with TRBD1. Germline CDR1 reads SNHLY; CDR2 reads FYNNEI. The trim removed 4 bases at V and 2 bases at J, leaving 2 bases unmatched. This CDR3 spans 14 amino acids. The CDR3 reads CASSATGGNQPQHF. The CDR3 DNA reads as TGTGCCAGCAGTGCCACAGGGGGCAATCAGCCCCAGCATTTT.